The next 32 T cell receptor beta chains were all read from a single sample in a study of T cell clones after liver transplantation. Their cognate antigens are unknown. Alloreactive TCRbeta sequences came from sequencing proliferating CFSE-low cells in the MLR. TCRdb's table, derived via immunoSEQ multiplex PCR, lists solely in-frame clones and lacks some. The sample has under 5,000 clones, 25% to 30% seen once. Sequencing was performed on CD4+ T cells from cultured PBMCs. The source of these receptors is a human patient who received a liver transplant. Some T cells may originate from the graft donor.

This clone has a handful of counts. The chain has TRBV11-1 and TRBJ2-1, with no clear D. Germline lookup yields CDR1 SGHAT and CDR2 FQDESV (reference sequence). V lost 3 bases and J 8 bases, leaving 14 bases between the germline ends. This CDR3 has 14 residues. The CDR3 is CASSFSSSMDEQFF. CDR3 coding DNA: TGTGCCAGCAGCTTTTCTAGTTCGATGGATGAGCAGTTCTTC. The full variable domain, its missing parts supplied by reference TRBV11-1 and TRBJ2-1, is EAEVAQSPRYKITEKSQAVAFWCDPISGHATLYWYRQILGQGPELLVQFQDESVVDDSQLPKDRFSAERLKGVDSTLKIQPAELGDSAMYLCASSFSSSMDEQFFGPGTRLTVL.

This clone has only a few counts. The CDR3, as DNA: TGTGCCAGCAGCTGGGACAGGGGGCAAAACACCATATATTTT. Translating it yields CASSWDRGQNTIYF. The chain combines TRBV7-2 with TRBJ1-3; 12 bases map to TRBD1. Germline CDR1 and CDR2: SGHTA and FQGNSA. J gave up 6 bases and V 4 bases, and 1 base lay outside the gene matches. CDR3 length: 14 amino acids.

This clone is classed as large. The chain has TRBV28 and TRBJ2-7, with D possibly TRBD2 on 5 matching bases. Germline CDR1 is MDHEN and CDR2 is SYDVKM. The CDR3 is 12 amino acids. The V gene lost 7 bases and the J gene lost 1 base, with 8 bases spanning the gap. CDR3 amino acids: CASTAESYEQYF. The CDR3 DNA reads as TGTGCCAGCACAGCGGAGTCCTACGAGCAGTACTTC.

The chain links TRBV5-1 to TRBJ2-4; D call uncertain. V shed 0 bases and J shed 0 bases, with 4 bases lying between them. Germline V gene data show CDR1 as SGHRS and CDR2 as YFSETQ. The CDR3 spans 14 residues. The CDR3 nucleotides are TGCGCCAGCAGCTTGGAGGGAGCCAAAAACATTCAGTACTTC. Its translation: CASSLEGAKNIQYF.

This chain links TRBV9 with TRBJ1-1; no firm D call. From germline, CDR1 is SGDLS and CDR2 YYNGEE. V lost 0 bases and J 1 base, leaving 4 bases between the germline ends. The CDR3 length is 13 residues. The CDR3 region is CASSVAGNTEAFF. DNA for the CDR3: TGTGCCAGCAGCGTAGCAGGGAACACTGAAGCTTTCTTT.

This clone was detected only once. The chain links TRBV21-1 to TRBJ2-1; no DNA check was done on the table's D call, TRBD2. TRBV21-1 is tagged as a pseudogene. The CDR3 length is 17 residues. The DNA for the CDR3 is TGTGCCAGCAGACAATATATAGCTCACCATTCCGACAATGAGCAGTTCTTC. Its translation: CASRQYIAHHSDNEQFF.

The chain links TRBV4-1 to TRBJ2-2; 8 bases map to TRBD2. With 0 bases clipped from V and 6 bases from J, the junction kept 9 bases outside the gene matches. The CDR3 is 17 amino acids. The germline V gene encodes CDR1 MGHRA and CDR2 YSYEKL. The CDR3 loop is CASSQDAWREDAGELFF. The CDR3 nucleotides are TGCGCCAGCAGCCAAGACGCCTGGCGGGAGGATGCCGGGGAGCTGTTTTTT.

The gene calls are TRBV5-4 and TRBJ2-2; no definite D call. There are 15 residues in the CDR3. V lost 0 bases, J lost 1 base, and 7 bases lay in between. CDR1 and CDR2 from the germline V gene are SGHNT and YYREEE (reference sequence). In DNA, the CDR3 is TGTGCCAGCAGCTTGGATCCCCTGAACACCGGGGAGCTGTTTTTT. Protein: CASSLDPLNTGELFF.

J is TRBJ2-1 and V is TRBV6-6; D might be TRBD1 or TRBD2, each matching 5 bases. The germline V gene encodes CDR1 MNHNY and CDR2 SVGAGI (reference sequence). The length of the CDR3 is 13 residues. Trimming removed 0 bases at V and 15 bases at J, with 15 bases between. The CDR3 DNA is TGTGCCAGCAGTTACTCGATTGGGACGGTCGGGTTCTTC. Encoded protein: CASSYSIGTVGFF.

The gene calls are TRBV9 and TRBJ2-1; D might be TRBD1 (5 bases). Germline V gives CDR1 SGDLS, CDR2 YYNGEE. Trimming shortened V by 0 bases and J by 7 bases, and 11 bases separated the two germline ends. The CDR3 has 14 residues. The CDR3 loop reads CASSVEPRVNEQFF. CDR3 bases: TGTGCCAGCAGCGTAGAGCCCAGGGTAAATGAGCAGTTCTTC. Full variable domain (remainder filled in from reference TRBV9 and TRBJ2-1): DSGVTQTPKHLITATGQRVTLRCSPRSGDLSVYWYQQSLDQGLQFLIQYYNGEERAKGNILERFSAQQFPDLHSELNLSSLELGDSALYFCASSVEPRVNEQFFGPGTRLTVL.

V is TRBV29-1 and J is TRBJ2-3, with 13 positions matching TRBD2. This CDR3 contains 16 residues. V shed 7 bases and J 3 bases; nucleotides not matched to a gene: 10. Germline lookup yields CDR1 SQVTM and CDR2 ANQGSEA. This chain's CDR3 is CSAGDRTSGRTDTQYF. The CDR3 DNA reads TGCAGCGCCGGAGACCGGACTAGCGGGAGAACAGATACGCAGTATTTT.

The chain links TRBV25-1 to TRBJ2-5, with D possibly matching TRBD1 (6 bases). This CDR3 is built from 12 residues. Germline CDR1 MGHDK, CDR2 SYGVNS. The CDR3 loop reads CPTRTDWETQYF. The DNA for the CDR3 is TGTCCAACTCGGACAGACTGGGAGACCCAGTACTTC.

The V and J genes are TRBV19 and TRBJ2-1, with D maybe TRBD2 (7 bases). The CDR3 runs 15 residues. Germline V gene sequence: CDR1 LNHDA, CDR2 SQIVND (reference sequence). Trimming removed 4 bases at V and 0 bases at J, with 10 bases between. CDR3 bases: TGTGCCAGTAGTAAAGGGGGGGCCTCCTACAATGAGCAGTTCTTC. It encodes CASSKGGASYNEQFF.

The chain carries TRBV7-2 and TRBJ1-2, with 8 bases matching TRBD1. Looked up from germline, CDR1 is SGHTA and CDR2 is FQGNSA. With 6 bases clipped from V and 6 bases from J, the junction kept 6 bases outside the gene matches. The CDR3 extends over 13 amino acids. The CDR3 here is CASRPGGANGYTF. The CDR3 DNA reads TGTGCCAGCAGGCCAGGGGGCGCAAATGGCTACACCTTC. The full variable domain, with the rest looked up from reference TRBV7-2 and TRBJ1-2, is GAGVSQSPSNKVTEKGKDVELRCDPISGHTALYWYRQSLGQGLEFLIYFQGNSAPDKSGLPSDRFSAERTGGSVSTLTIQRTQQEDSAVYLCASRPGGANGYTFGSGTRLTVV.

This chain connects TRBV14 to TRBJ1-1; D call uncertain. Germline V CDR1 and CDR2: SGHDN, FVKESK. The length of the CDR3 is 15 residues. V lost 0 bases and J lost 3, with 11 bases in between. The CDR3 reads CASSQELQFHTEAFF. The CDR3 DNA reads TGTGCCAGCAGCCAAGAGCTACAGTTCCACACTGAAGCTTTCTTT.

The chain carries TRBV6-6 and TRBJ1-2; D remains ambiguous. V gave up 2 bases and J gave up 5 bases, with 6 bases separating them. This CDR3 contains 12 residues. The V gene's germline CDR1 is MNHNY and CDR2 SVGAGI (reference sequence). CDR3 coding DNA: TGTGCCAGCAGTTACAACCGATATGGCTACACCTTC. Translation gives CASSYNRYGYTF.

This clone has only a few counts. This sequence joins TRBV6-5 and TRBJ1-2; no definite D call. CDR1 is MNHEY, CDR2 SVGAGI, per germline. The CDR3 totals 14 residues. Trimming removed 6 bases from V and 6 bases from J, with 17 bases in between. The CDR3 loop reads CASRPPRTVNGYTF. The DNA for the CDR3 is TGTGCCAGCAGGCCACCACGGACGGTGAATGGCTACACCTTC.

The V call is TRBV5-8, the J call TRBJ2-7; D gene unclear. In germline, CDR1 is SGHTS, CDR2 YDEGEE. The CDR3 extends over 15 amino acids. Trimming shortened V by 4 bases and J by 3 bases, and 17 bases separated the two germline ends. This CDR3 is CASSQADKSDYEQYF. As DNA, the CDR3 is TGTGCCAGCAGCCAAGCCGATAAGTCGGACTACGAGCAGTACTTC.

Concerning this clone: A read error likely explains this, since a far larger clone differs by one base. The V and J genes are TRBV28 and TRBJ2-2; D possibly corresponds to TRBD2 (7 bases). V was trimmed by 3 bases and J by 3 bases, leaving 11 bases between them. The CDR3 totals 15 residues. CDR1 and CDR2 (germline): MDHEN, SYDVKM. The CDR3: CASSLGGADTGELFF. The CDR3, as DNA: TGTGCCAGCAGTTTGGGGGGGGCGGACACCGGGGAGCTGTTTTTT.

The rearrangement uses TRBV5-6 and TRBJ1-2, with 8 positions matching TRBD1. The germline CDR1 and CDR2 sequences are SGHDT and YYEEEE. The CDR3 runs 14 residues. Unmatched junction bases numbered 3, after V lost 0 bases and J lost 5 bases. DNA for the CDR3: TGTGCCAGCAGCTTGGACAGGGGGTTTTATGGCTACACCTTC. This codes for CASSLDRGFYGYTF.

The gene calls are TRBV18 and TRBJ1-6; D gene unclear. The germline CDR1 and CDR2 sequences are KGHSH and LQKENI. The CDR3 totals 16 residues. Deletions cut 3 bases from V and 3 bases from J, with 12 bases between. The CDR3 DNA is TGTGCCAGCTCACCTACAGCGTCCCTCTATAATTCACCCCTCCACTTT. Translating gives CASSPTASLYNSPLHF.

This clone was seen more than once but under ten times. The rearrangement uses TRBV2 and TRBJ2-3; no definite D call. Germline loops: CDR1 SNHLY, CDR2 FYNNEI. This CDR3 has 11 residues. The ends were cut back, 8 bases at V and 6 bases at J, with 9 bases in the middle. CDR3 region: CASAQADTQYF. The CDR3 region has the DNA TGTGCCAGCGCTCAAGCGGATACGCAGTATTTT.

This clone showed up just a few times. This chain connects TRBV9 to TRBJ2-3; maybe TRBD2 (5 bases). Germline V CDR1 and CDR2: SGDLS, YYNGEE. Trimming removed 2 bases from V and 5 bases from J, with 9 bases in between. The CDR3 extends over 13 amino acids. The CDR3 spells CASSVLLEDTQYF. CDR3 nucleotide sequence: TGTGCCAGCAGCGTCCTACTAGAAGATACGCAGTATTTT.

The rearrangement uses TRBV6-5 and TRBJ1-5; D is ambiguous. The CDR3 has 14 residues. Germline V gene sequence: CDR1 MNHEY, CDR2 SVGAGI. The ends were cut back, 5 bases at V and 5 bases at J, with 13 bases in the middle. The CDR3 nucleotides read TGTGCCAGCAGTAGACGGAAATGGGATCAGCCCCAGCATTTT. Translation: CASSRRKWDQPQHF.

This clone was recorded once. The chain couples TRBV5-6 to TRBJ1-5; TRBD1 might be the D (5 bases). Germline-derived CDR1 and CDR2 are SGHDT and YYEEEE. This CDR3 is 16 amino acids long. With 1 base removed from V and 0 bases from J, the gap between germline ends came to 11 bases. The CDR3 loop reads CASSLNGHYSNQPQHF. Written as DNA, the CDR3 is TGTGCCAGCAGCTTGAATGGACATTATAGCAATCAGCCCCAGCATTTT. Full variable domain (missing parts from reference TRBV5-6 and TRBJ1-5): DAGVTQSPTHLIKTRGQQVTLRCSPKSGHDTVSWYQQALGQGPQFIFQYYEEEERQRGNFPDRFSGHQFPNYSSELNVNALLLGDSALYLCASSLNGHYSNQPQHFGDGTRLSIL.

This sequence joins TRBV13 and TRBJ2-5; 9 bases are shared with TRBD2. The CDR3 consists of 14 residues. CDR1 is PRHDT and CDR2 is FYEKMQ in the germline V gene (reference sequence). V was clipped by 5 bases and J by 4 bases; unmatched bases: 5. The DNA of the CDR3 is TGTGCCAGCAGCACGGGACTAGCAGGAGAGACCCAGTACTTC. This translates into CASSTGLAGETQYF.

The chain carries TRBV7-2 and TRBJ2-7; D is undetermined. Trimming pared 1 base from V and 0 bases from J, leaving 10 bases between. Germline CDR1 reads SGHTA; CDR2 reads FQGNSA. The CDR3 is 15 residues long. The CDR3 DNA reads TGTGCCAGCAGCTTAGGCTCGATAAGCTCCTACGAGCAGTACTTC. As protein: CASSLGSISSYEQYF. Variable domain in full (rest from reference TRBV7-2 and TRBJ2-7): GAGVSQSPSNKVTEKGKDVELRCDPISGHTALYWYRQSLGQGLEFLIYFQGNSAPDKSGLPSDRFSAERTGGSVSTLTIQRTQQEDSAVYLCASSLGSISSYEQYFGPGTRLTVT.

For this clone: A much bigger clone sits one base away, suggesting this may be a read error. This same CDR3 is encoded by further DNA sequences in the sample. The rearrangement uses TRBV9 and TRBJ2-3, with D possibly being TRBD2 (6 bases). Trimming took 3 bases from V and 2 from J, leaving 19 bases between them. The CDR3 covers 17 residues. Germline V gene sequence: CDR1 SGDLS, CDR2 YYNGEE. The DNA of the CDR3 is TGTGCCAGCAGCGCCCCCGGGACTCTAAGACCCACAGATACGCAGTATTTT. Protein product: CASSAPGTLRPTDTQYF.

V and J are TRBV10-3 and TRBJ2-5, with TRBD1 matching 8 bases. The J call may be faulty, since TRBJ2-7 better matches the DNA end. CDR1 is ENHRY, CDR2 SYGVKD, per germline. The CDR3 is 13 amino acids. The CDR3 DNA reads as TGTGCCATCAGCCGACAGGGGACCGACGAGCAGTACTTC. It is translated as CAISRQGTDEQYF.

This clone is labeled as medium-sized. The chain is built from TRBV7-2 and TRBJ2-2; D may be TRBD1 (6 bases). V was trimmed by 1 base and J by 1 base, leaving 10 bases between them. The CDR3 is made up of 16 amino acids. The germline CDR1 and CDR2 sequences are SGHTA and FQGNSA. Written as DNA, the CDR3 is TGTGCCAGCAGCTTAGTAAGGGGACAGAACACCGGGGAGCTGTTTTTT. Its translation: CASSLVRGQNTGELFF.

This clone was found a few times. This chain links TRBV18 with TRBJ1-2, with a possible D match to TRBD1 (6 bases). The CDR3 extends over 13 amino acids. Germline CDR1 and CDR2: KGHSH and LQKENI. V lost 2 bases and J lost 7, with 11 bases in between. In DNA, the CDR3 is TGTGCCAGCTCACCATCACAGGGTAGTGGCTACACCTTC. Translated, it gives CASSPSQGSGYTF.

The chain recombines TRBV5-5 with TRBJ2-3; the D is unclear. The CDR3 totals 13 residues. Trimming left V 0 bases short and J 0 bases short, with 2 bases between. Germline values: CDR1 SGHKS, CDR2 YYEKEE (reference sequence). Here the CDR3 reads CASSLDSTDTQYF. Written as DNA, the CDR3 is TGTGCCAGCAGCTTGGACAGCACAGATACGCAGTATTTT.